Listed below are T cell receptor beta chains from one sample, sequenced in a study of Ad26.COV2.S vaccination and SARS-CoV-2 variants. Sequencing used immunoSEQ multiplex PCR; TCRdb keeps in-frame clones, though not all of them. The sample yields 330,000 or so clones, around 90% seen once. This specimen consisted of peripheral blood, obtained in a trial of Ad26.COV2.S vaccine versus placebo. The receptors originated from a person between 18 and 65 years old who received the Ad26.COV2.S COVID-19 vaccine or a placebo. Both conserved end residues are part of each CDR3. A D gene is named only where the DNA matches it firmly. Clone size is shown for a subset of rows, as once, few, many or a class of expanded clone.

D,V,size,J,CDR3,DNA
.,TRBV4-1,.,TRBJ1-3,CASSHQGGIYF,TGCGCCAGCAGCCACCAGGGAGGCATATATTTT
TRBD2,TRBV27,once,TRBJ2-1,CASTNLAEPYRQQFF,TGTGCCAGCACCAATCTAGCGGAGCCTTATCGACAGCAGTTCTTC
TRBD1,TRBV19,.,TRBJ1-2,CASSQTGDYGYTF,TGTGCCAGTTCGCAGACAGGGGACTATGGCTACACCTTC
.,TRBV6-5,.,TRBJ1-1,CASSYSLQGNTEAFF,TGTGCCAGCAGTTACTCCCTCCAGGGAAACACTGAAGCTTTCTTT
TRBD1,TRBV27,.,TRBJ1-5,CASSPRPGQGRLQPQHF,TGTGCCAGCAGCCCCCGCCCGGGACAGGGCCGGCTGCAGCCCCAGCATTTT
.,TRBV2,.,TRBJ2-3,CASSEAAGFGSTDTQYF,TGTGCCAGCAGTGAAGCTGCGGGGTTCGGTAGCACAGATACGCAGTATTTT
.,TRBV14,.,TRBJ2-7,CASSQGRQFYEQYF,TGTGCCAGCAGCCAAGGGAGACAGTTCTACGAGCAGTACTTC
.,TRBV7-3,.,TRBJ1-3,CASSLAGNTIYF,TGTGCCAGCAGCTTAGCCGGAAACACCATATATTTT
.,TRBV6-2/TRBV6-3,.,TRBJ1-2,CASSYWTPRQPGGYGYTF,TGTGCCAGCAGTTACTGGACACCCCGACAACCGGGAGGCTATGGCTACACCTTC
.,TRBV5-1,once,TRBJ2-2,CASSPTGNTGELFF,TGCGCCAGCAGTCCTACCGGGAACACCGGGGAGCTGTTTTTT
.,TRBV20-1,few,TRBJ1-3,CSGSDSGNTIYF,TGCAGTGGTAGTGACTCTGGAAACACCATATATTTT
TRBD2,TRBV25-1,.,TRBJ2-5,CASSEYLSGVSETQYF,TGTGCCAGCAGTGAATATCTCAGCGGGGTATCTGAGACCCAGTACTTC
.,TRBV19,.,TRBJ2-1,CASSNPVEMSYNEQFF,TGTGCCAGTAGTAATCCTGTGGAAATGTCCTACAATGAGCAGTTCTTC
.,TRBV27,.,TRBJ2-7,CASSSTYEQYF,TGTGCCAGCAGTTCCACCTACGAGCAGTACTTC
TRBD1,TRBV30,.,TRBJ1-3,CAWSAVSGQRPGNTIYF,TGTGCCTGGAGTGCAGTCTCGGGACAGAGGCCTGGAAACACCATATATTTT
.,TRBV5-6,.,TRBJ2-2,CASRYAGAGELFF,TGTGCCAGCAGATATGCGGGTGCCGGGGAGCTGTTTTTT
.,TRBV18,.,TRBJ1-1,CASSPGGTTEAFF,TGTGCCAGCTCACCAGGGGGGACCACTGAAGCTTTCTTT
.,TRBV9,.,TRBJ2-3,CASSGRQATDTQYF,TGTGCCAGCAGCGGCAGACAGGCCACAGATACGCAGTATTTT
.,TRBV24-1,.,TRBJ2-3,CATSDAPGEGSTDTQYF,TGTGCCACCAGTGATGCCCCAGGGGAAGGGAGCACAGATACGCAGTATTTT
.,TRBV4-3,.,TRBJ1-6,CASSQDTGKTSLHF,TGCGCCAGCAGCCAAGACACGGGGAAAACATCCCTCCACTTT
.,TRBV19,.,TRBJ2-2,CASSSTGELFF,TGTGCCAGTAGTTCTACCGGGGAGCTGTTTTTT
.,TRBV19,once,TRBJ2-1,CASSPPPLSSYNEQFF,TGTGCCAGTAGTCCCCCCCCATTGAGCTCCTACAATGAGCAGTTCTTC
.,TRBV7-9,.,TRBJ1-1,CASSLQGRVNTEAFF,TGTGCCAGCAGCTTACAGGGTAGGGTGAACACTGAAGCTTTCTTT
.,TRBV7-9,few,TRBJ1-2,CASSLELRVLCGYTF,TGTGCCAGCAGCTTAGAATTACGGGTGTTGTGTGGCTACACCTTC
.,TRBV2,.,TRBJ2-6,CASTWGRPGANVLTF,TGTGCCAGCACATGGGGGCGCCCTGGGGCCAACGTCCTGACTTTC
TRBD1,TRBV6-5,.,TRBJ1-2,CASSYAGMGQGDGYTF,TGTGCCAGCAGTTACGCAGGAATGGGACAGGGGGATGGCTACACCTTC
.,TRBV18,.,TRBJ2-1,CASSSGLDNEQFF,TGTGCCAGCTCAAGTGGACTGGACAATGAGCAGTTCTTC
.,TRBV6-2/TRBV6-3,.,TRBJ1-5,CASSQGRQPQHF,TGTGCCAGCAGTCAGGGGAGGCAGCCCCAGCATTTT
.,TRBV6-5,once,TRBJ1-3,CASTHRGNSRNTIYF,TGTGCCAGCACCCATAGGGGGAATTCTCGAAACACCATATATTTT
TRBD1,TRBV13,once,TRBJ1-2,CASTQGPTGTDLDGYTF,TGTGCCAGCACCCAAGGGCCTACCGGGACAGATTTGGATGGCTACACCTTC
TRBD1,TRBV7-7,.,TRBJ2-7,CASSGTGNKYF,TGTGCCAGCAGCGGGACAGGGAATAAGTACTTC
.,TRBV9,.,TRBJ2-7,CASRNGHGPYEQYF,TGTGCCAGCAGAAACGGACACGGTCCCTACGAGCAGTACTTC
TRBD1,TRBV5-4,.,TRBJ2-7,CASSFWDRVYEQYF,TGTGCCAGCAGCTTTTGGGACAGGGTGTACGAGCAGTACTTC
.,TRBV14,.,TRBJ1-2,CASSQDYLPTAHGYTF,TGTGCCAGCAGCCAAGATTATCTGCCGACAGCGCATGGCTACACCTTC
TRBD2,TRBV14,.,TRBJ2-1,CASSKPLAGAGYNEQFF,TGTGCCAGCAGCAAGCCCTTAGCGGGAGCGGGTTACAATGAGCAGTTCTTC
.,TRBV25-1,.,TRBJ1-4,CASRSGGRHEKLFF,TGTGCCAGCAGAAGTGGGGGGCGCCATGAAAAACTGTTTTTT
.,TRBV19,few,TRBJ1-5,CASSIPGRGGPQHF,TGTGCCAGTAGTATTCCAGGGAGAGGGGGGCCCCAGCATTTT
.,TRBV11-2,.,TRBJ2-7,CASSLGTVHEQYF,TGTGCCAGCAGCTTAGGGACAGTGCACGAGCAGTACTTC
TRBD1,TRBV12-3/TRBV12-4,once,TRBJ2-3,CASRQGATDTQYF,TGTGCCAGCAGACAGGGGGCGACGGATACGCAGTATTTT
.,TRBV27,.,TRBJ1-2,CASSLDSSNYGYTF,TGTGCCAGCAGTTTAGACAGTTCTAACTATGGCTACACCTTC
TRBD1,TRBV5-6,.,TRBJ2-7,CASSLYRTGPYEQYF,TGTGCCAGCAGCTTGTACCGGACAGGACCCTACGAGCAGTACTTC
TRBD1,TRBV10-3,.,TRBJ1-2,CAITGTGGAGGYTF,TGTGCCATCACCGGGACAGGGGGCGCGGGGGGCTACACCTTC
.,TRBV27,once,TRBJ2-7,CASSLSGGYEQYF,TGTGCCAGCAGTTTATCAGGGGGCTACGAGCAGTACTTC
.,TRBV11-2,.,TRBJ1-1,CASSLSPMNTEAFF,TGTGCCAGCAGCTTATCCCCAATGAACACTGAAGCTTTCTTT
.,TRBV4-3,.,TRBJ1-2,CASSHTTDGYTF,TGCGCCAGCAGCCACACGACAGATGGCTACACCTTC
.,TRBV9,.,TRBJ1-2,CASSVVEGSGYTF,TGTGCCAGCAGCGTAGTTGAGGGGTCTGGCTACACCTTC
TRBD2,TRBV29-1,.,TRBJ2-3,CSVAGVVASGTDTQYF,TGCAGCGTGGCGGGGGTTGTAGCCTCAGGCACAGATACGCAGTATTTT